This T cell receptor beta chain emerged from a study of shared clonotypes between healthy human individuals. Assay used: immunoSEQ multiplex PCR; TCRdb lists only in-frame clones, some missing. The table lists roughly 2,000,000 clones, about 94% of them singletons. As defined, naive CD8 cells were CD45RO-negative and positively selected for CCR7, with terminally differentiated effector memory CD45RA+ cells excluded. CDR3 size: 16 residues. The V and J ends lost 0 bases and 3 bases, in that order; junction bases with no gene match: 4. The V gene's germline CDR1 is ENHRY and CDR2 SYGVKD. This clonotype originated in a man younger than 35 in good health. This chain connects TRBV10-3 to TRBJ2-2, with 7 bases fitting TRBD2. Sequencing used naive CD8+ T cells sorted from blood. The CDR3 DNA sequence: TGTGCCATCAGTGAGTCGGCGGGGGATCACACCGGGGAGCTGTTTTTT. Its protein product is CAISESAGDHTGELFF.